The subject of this entry is one TCR beta chain. This record belongs to a study of PD-L1 blockade in urothelial cancer. Study summary: About 90% of the roughly 29 patients were men who had bladder-origin urothelial cancer. Enrolled patients had been treated previously with 0 to 3 chemotherapy regimens. Blood was tested 3 weeks (second dose) and 6 weeks into treatment.

Profiling relied on immunoSEQ multiplex PCR, and the TCRdb table lists in-frame clones only, not all of them. The sample shows 35,000 to 45,000 clones, approximately 92% of them seen only once. The CDR3 has 13 amino acids. CDR1 and CDR2 from the germline V gene are MNHNS and SASEGT. V lost 4 bases, J lost 3 bases, and 10 bases lay in between. Sample contribution per patient ranged from 1 to 8, covering pretreatment and on-treatment. This sequence was found in a man in his 70s with urothelial cancer. The input for sequencing was PBMCs, taken around atezolizumab (anti-PD-L1) treatment. The J gene is TRBJ2-7, the V gene TRBV6-1; D unresolved. The CDR3: CASSVRSDYEQYF. CDR3 nucleotide sequence: TGTGCCAGCAGTGTCCGATCAGACTACGAGCAGTACTTC.